Presented here are 18 T cell receptor beta chains from one specimen sequenced in a study of human T cells and chemical hapten exposure. As to time point: pre-sensitization, week 0. Treatment: therapeutic diphenylcyclopropenone sensitization with weekly scalp DPC. In TCRdb, the RACE reads were re-called with MiXCR into one record per CDR3 protein. The sample contains some 250,000 distinct CDR3 sequences, roughly 8% of which appear only once. The sample here was whole blood, taken in connection with sensitization to the hapten diphenylcyclopropenone (DPC). The receptors shown here come from a man between 18 and 29 years old with alopecia areata. Some clones in this sample may be carry-over from other donors' samples.

The chain couples TRBV9 to TRBJ1-2; 7 bases map to TRBD1. Germline V gives CDR1 SGDLS, CDR2 YYNGEE. This CDR3 has 16 amino acids. Germline trimming cut 6 bases from V and 2 bases from J; bases unmatched to any gene: 13. CDR3 in amino acids: CASTNEGQPYNYGYTF. The DNA of the CDR3 is TGTGCCAGCACCAATGAGGGACAGCCCTACAACTATGGCTACACCTTC.

V is TRBV6-2 or TRBV6-3 and J is TRBJ1-2; D unresolved. V shed 5 bases and J shed 4 bases, with 17 bases lying between them. This CDR3 is built from 15 residues. The germline CDR1 and CDR2 sequences are MNHEY and SVGEGT. The CDR3 spells CASSILLRSTYGYTF. CDR3 nucleotide sequence: TGTGCCAGCAGTATCCTTCTCAGATCAACCTATGGCTACACCTTC.

The chain recombines TRBV3-1 with TRBJ2-5; possibly TRBD2 for D (5 bases). Germline-derived CDR1 and CDR2 are LGHDT and YNNKEL (reference sequence). V was trimmed by 1 base and J by 0 bases, leaving 6 bases between them. The CDR3 length is 14 residues. CDR3 in amino acids: CASSQVGNQETQYF. CDR3 DNA: TGTGCCAGCAGCCAAGTCGGGAACCAAGAGACCCAGTACTTC.

In its sample, this clonotype was seen a few times. The chain combines TRBV12-3 or TRBV12-4 with TRBJ1-2, with D uncertain. V was cut by 1 base and J by 7 bases, with 13 bases left in between. The CDR3 contains 14 residues. The CDR3 region has the DNA TGTGCCAGCAGTTTAGATCCCCAAGCGGGTGGCTACACCTTC. As protein: CASSLDPQAGGYTF.

This clonotype turned up a few times. This chain links TRBV4-2 with TRBJ2-4; perhaps TRBD1 as D (6 bases). Trimming cost V 3 bases and J 11 bases, with 20 bases left between them. Per germline, CDR1 LGHNA and CDR2 YNFKEQ. CDR3 length equals 15 residues. This CDR3 is CASSQPPQGPRLQYF. The CDR3 coding sequence is TGTGCCAGCAGCCAGCCCCCCCAGGGGCCCCGGCTTCAGTACTTC.

This clonotype came up a few times. This chain links TRBV10-3 with TRBJ2-1; D might be TRBD1 or TRBD2, each matching 6 bases. This CDR3 is 13 amino acids long. Germline values: CDR1 ENHRY, CDR2 SYGVKD. Trimming took 7 bases from V and 9 from J, leaving 16 bases between them. CDR3 DNA: TGTGCCATCACCTCCCGGGGGCAGGGTGAGCAGTTCTTC. It codes for CAITSRGQGEQFF.

The rearrangement joins TRBV20-1 to TRBJ1-1; 7 bases are shared with TRBD1. The CDR3 sequence is 13 residues long. V lost 3 bases, J lost 4 bases, and 5 bases stayed unmatched. Germline CDR1 is DFQATT and CDR2 is SNEGSKA (reference sequence). The CDR3 bases are TGCAGTGCTAGGGCCCCAGGGGGCACTGAAGCTTTCTTT. Translation: CSARAPGGTEAFF.

This clonotype was counted only a few times. CDR3 in amino acids: CASSQDLRGVDTQYF. The CDR3 DNA reads as TGCGCCAGCAGCCAAGATCTGAGAGGGGTAGATACGCAGTATTTT. The chain combines TRBV4-3 with TRBJ2-3, with D perhaps being TRBD1 or TRBD2 (5 bases each). The V and J ends lost 0 bases and 5 bases respectively, with 12 bases between them. Germline CDR1 LGHNA, CDR2 YSLEER. The CDR3 has 15 amino acids.

There are many counts of this clonotype. This sequence joins TRBV20-1 and TRBJ1-1, with TRBD1 matching over 7 bases. J gave up 8 bases and V 6 bases, and 6 bases lay outside the gene matches. CDR1 and CDR2 from the germline V gene are DFQATT and SNEGSKA (reference sequence). CDR3 length: 11 amino acids. The CDR3 loop reads CSAEQGPEAFF. For the CDR3, the DNA is TGCAGTGCGGAACAGGGGCCAGAAGCTTTCTTT.

The rearrangement links TRBV12-3 or TRBV12-4 to TRBJ1-6; 7 nucleotides match TRBD1. The CDR3 extends over 15 amino acids. V gave up 5 bases and J gave up 6 bases; unmatched junction bases: 7. The CDR3 DNA follows: TGTGCCAGCAGTCGAGGGGGCAGCTTTAATTCACCCCTCCACTTT. It translates to CASSRGGSFNSPLHF.

Only a few counts were recorded for this clonotype. The chain carries TRBV20-1 and TRBJ2-3; D not resolved. Germline loops: CDR1 DFQATT, CDR2 SNEGSKA (reference sequence). Trimming removed 6 bases from V and 2 bases from J, with 15 bases in between. The CDR3 totals 14 residues. For the CDR3, the DNA is TGCAGTGCCCCGATTCAGCCTAACACAGATACGCAGTATTTT. The encoded protein is CSAPIQPNTDTQYF.

This clonotype was observed many times. This chain connects TRBV28 to TRBJ2-5, with D maybe TRBD2 (7 bases). The ends were cut back, 2 bases at V and 2 bases at J, with 15 bases in the middle. The CDR3 has 16 residues. Germline V gene sequence: CDR1 MDHEN, CDR2 SYDVKM. CDR3 amino acids: CASSLSAGRGQETQYF. The DNA of the CDR3 is TGTGCCAGCAGTTTAAGTGCGGGGAGGGGGCAAGAGACCCAGTACTTC.

This clonotype was observed a handful of times. This chain joins TRBV10-3 and TRBJ1-5; possible D gene TRBD1, 5 bases. The CDR3 length is 16 residues. Germline V gives CDR1 ENHRY, CDR2 SYGVKD. V lost 3 bases and J lost 2, with 14 bases in between. The CDR3 DNA is TGTGCCATCAGTGATTCTGGGCGGGACGGCAATCAGCCCCAGCATTTT. This gives the protein CAISDSGRDGNQPQHF.

The chain combines TRBV7-8 with TRBJ1-2, with D perhaps matching TRBD1 (5 bases). Trimming pared 0 bases from V and 5 bases from J, leaving 13 bases between. CDR1 is SGHVS, CDR2 FQNEAQ, per germline. This CDR3 contains 15 residues. Written as DNA, the CDR3 is TGTGCCAGCAGCTTAGCGGCAGGGACGTTGTATGGCTACACCTTC. Protein product: CASSLAAGTLYGYTF.

This clonotype appeared a few times. The rearrangement uses TRBV7-8 and TRBJ1-4; D remains unclear. The V gene's germline CDR1 is SGHVS and CDR2 FQNEAQ. This CDR3 region has 13 residues. Trimming removed 5 bases at V and 13 bases at J, with 17 bases between. The CDR3 DNA is TGTGCCAGCAGCCTCCGCGGAGAATCTAGACTGTTTTTT. Translating it yields CASSLRGESRLFF.

This clonotype was counted a few times. The V and J genes are TRBV4-3 and TRBJ2-1, with D perhaps being TRBD1 or TRBD2 (5 bases each). Trimming took 1 base from V and 4 from J, leaving 20 bases between them. Germline V CDR1 and CDR2: LGHNA, YSLEER. This CDR3 has 18 residues. The DNA of the CDR3 is TGCGCCAGCAGCCAAGGGATTGCAGCCGAGGGGCTATACAATGAGCAGTTCTTC. Its protein is CASSQGIAAEGLYNEQFF.

In its sample, this clonotype was seen many times. The chain combines TRBV7-2 with TRBJ2-5; either TRBD1 or TRBD2 may supply D (5 bases each). There are 16 residues in the CDR3. Trimming left V 5 bases short and J 1 base short, with 17 bases between. CDR1 is SGHTA and CDR2 is FQGNSA in the germline V gene. The CDR3 sequence: CASSLGARQFQETQYF. DNA for the CDR3: TGTGCCAGCAGCCTGGGAGCGCGACAGTTCCAAGAGACCCAGTACTTC.

The V and J genes are TRBV28 and TRBJ2-6; D unclear. Germline V gene data show CDR1 as MDHEN and CDR2 as SYDVKM. The V end lost 5 bases, the J end lost 0 bases, and 8 bases lay between the germline ends. The CDR3 has 15 amino acids. The CDR3 region is CASSTAGSGANVLTF. The CDR3 nucleotides are TGTGCCAGCAGTACAGCAGGCTCTGGGGCCAACGTCCTGACTTTC.